A selection of T cell receptor beta chains follows, all from one sample in a study of blood T cell repertoires in COVID-19. Profiling relied on immunoSEQ multiplex PCR, and the TCRdb table lists in-frame clones only, not all of them. The sample gives under 300,000 clones, about 89% of which show up once; just under 9% is in the top ten. Sequencing was performed on PBMCs or T cells enriched from blood (not recorded which). The receptor source for this set is a man between 35 and 55 years old who had recovered from COVID-19. CDR3s include the opening cysteine and the closing phenylalanine or tryptophan. D genes are given only for firm matches. The size entry is marked missing in some rows and otherwise reads once, few, many or a size class.

NA,NA,TRBV5-8,TRBJ2-3,CASSPSGKWADTQYF,TGTGCCAGCAGCCCCTCAGGGAAGTGGGCAGATACGCAGTATTTT
TRBD1,NA,TRBV4-1,TRBJ1-2,CASSHPWDRGQNYGYTF,TGCGCCAGCAGCCATCCTTGGGACAGGGGGCAGAACTATGGCTACACCTTC
TRBD2,NA,TRBV3-1/TRBV3-2,TRBJ2-5,CASREAGGPSAAQYF,TGTGCCAGCAGAGAAGCGGGAGGACCCAGTGCGGCCCAGTACTTC
NA,NA,TRBV11-2,TRBJ2-5,CASSLDVGQETQYF,TGTGCCAGCAGCTTAGATGTGGGGCAGGAGACCCAGTACTTC
TRBD1,NA,TRBV6-5,TRBJ1-2,CASSQNRGRDYGYTF,TGTGCCAGCAGCCAGAACAGGGGGCGCGACTATGGCTACACCTTC
NA,NA,TRBV19,TRBJ2-4,CASSGVYRNIQYF,TGTGCCAGTAGTGGAGTTTACAGGAACATTCAGTACTTC
NA,NA,TRBV19,TRBJ1-2,CASSTQIANYGYTF,TGTGCCAGTAGTACCCAAATAGCTAACTATGGCTACACCTTC
TRBD1,NA,TRBV19,TRBJ1-2,CASNAGQLNYGYTF,TGTGCCAGTAATGCGGGACAGCTAAACTATGGCTACACCTTC
NA,once,TRBV10-2,TRBJ1-2,CASSGSGYRYTF,TGCGCCAGCAGTGGTTCAGGGTACCGCTACACCTTC
TRBD2,NA,TRBV7-9,TRBJ2-7,CASSLLSGEGYEQYF,TGTGCCAGCAGCTTATTGTCTGGGGAGGGCTACGAGCAGTACTTC
TRBD1,once,TRBV7-3,TRBJ1-1,CASSLSPQGAWTEAFF,TGTGCCAGCAGCTTAAGCCCCCAGGGGGCCTGGACTGAAGCTTTCTTT
TRBD2,NA,TRBV27,TRBJ2-1,CASSPGLASEPGSYNEQFF,TGTGCCAGCAGTCCAGGACTAGCGTCAGAGCCGGGTTCCTACAATGAGCAGTTCTTC
TRBD1,NA,TRBV15,TRBJ1-1,CATSSPRTGNEAFF,TGTGCCACCAGCAGTCCCCGGACAGGAAACGAAGCTTTCTTT
NA,NA,TRBV9,TRBJ2-1,CASSVTSGPEGTFF,TGTGCCAGCAGCGTAACGAGCGGGCCGGAGGGAACGTTCTTC
TRBD1,NA,TRBV11-2,TRBJ2-2,CASSFRQGGTGELFF,TGTGCCAGCAGCTTTCGACAGGGGGGTACCGGGGAGCTGTTTTTT
NA,NA,TRBV4-2,TRBJ2-7,CASSQVIASDYEQYF,TGTGCCAGCAGCCAAGTTATTGCCAGCGACTACGAGCAGTACTTC
NA,NA,TRBV5-1,TRBJ2-1,CASSSGQNTYNEQFF,TGCGCCAGCAGCTCTGGACAGAACACCTACAATGAGCAGTTCTTC
TRBD2,NA,TRBV2,TRBJ2-7,CASGSSGGASEQYF,TGTGCCAGCGGTTCTAGCGGGGGGGCCAGCGAGCAGTACTTC
NA,NA,TRBV28,TRBJ1-1,CASNSPVGRANTEAFF,TGTGCCAGCAATTCCCCTGTGGGCAGAGCAAACACTGAAGCTTTCTTT
TRBD2,NA,TRBV7-9,TRBJ2-7,CASSDGRDEQYF,TGTGCCAGCAGCGACGGGAGGGACGAGCAGTACTTC
NA,few,TRBV30,TRBJ1-1,CAWNGPGGTEAFF,TGTGCCTGGAACGGTCCGGGGGGCACTGAAGCTTTCTTT
TRBD1,NA,TRBV5-1,TRBJ2-5,CASSSVGTGNQETQYF,TGCGCCAGCAGCTCCGTAGGGACAGGGAATCAAGAGACCCAGTACTTC
TRBD2,once,TRBV11-3,TRBJ2-2,CASSITAGAGELFF,TGTGCCAGCAGCATTACTGCGGGAGCCGGGGAGCTGTTTTTT
NA,NA,TRBV7-9,TRBJ1-4,CASTKGPEEKLFF,TGTGCCAGCACCAAAGGTCCAGAAGAAAAACTGTTTTTT
NA,NA,TRBV19,TRBJ2-7,CASTTVRGEQYF,TGTGCCAGTACCACGGTTCGGGGGGAGCAGTACTTC
NA,NA,TRBV6-5,TRBJ1-1,CASISPGGRAGAFF,TGTGCCAGCATCTCCCCCGGGGGGAGGGCGGGAGCTTTCTTT
TRBD2,NA,TRBV7-8,TRBJ2-1,CASSTYSGRRSYNEQFF,TGTGCCAGCAGCACCTATAGCGGGAGGCGCTCCTACAATGAGCAGTTCTTC
TRBD1,NA,TRBV10-3,TRBJ2-5,CASGQAETQYF,TGTGCCTCAGGACAGGCGGAGACCCAGTACTTC
NA,NA,TRBV30,TRBJ1-2,CAWDPDGYTF,TGTGCCTGGGACCCGGATGGCTACACCTTC
TRBD2,NA,TRBV27,TRBJ2-1,CASSLSGTSGAYNEQFF,TGTGCCAGCAGTTTATCTGGGACTAGCGGGGCCTACAATGAGCAGTTCTTC
NA,once,TRBV27,TRBJ2-3,CASSLNPDRGDTQYF,TGTGCCAGCAGTTTAAACCCCGACCGCGGGGATACGCAGTATTTT
NA,NA,TRBV7-8,TRBJ1-2,CASSRLTTGNLSGYTF,TGTGCCAGCAGCCGACTAACTACAGGGAATTTGAGTGGCTACACCTTC
NA,NA,TRBV7-8,TRBJ2-5,CASSLGTHQETQYF,TGTGCCAGCAGCTTAGGGACACACCAAGAGACCCAGTACTTC
TRBD1,NA,TRBV9,TRBJ1-2,CASSALGRGQINYGYTF,TGTGCCAGCAGCGCCCTCGGTCGGGGACAGATCAACTATGGCTACACCTTC
NA,NA,TRBV11-2,TRBJ2-7,CASSLATGTLLMYEQYF,TGTGCCAGCAGCTTAGCCACAGGGACATTATTGATGTACGAGCAGTACTTC
NA,once,TRBV5-8,TRBJ2-7,CASSLAAGSGAYEQYF,TGTGCCAGCAGCTTGGCCGCCGGATCGGGGGCCTACGAGCAGTACTTC
TRBD2,NA,TRBV9,TRBJ2-5,CASSPFGSGAPTETQYF,TGTGCCAGCAGCCCGTTCGGAAGCGGGGCCCCCACGGAGACCCAGTACTTC